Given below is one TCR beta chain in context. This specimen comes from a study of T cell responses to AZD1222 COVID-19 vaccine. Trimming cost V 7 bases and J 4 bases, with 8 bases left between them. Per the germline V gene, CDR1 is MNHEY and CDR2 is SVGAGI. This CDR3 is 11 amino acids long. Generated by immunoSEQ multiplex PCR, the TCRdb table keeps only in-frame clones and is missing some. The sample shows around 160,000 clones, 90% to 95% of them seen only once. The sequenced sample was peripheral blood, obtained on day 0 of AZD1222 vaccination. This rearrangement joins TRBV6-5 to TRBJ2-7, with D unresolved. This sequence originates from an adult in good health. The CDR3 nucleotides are TGTGCCAGCATCACGAGGTACGAGCAGTACTTC. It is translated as CASITRYEQYF.